This is a list of T cell receptor beta chains from one sample in a study of blood T cell repertoires in COVID-19. Generated by immunoSEQ multiplex PCR, the TCRdb table keeps only in-frame clones and is missing some. This table has about 130,000 clones, more than 75% appearing once. Specimen: peripheral blood. Every receptor here comes from a man in his 60s who had recovered from COVID-19. Both conserved end residues are part of each CDR3. Not every row has a clone size; where given, it reads once, few, many or a size class.

TRBJ2-5 | TRBV4-3 | . | CASSQDARDRGQETQYF
TRBJ2-2 | TRBV7-3 | . | CASSPGLAAGELFF
TRBJ1-4 | TRBV6-5 | . | CASRLRGVEKLFF
TRBJ2-2 | TRBV5-6 | . | CASSPWEGTSLNTGELFF
TRBJ1-2 | TRBV6-2/TRBV6-3 | . | CASSYSFEGTGGSGYTF
TRBJ2-2 | TRBV7-9 | few | CASSSPSGGKNTGELFF
TRBJ2-6 | TRBV30 | . | CAVWRDRVSSGANVLTF
TRBJ1-5 | TRBV18 | . | CASSQDRSNSNQPQHF
TRBJ2-1 | TRBV7-2 | few | CASSPWWSSGTSYEQFF
TRBJ2-4 | TRBV5-4 | . | CASSTGSAKNIQYF
TRBJ1-1 | TRBV5-4 | . | CASSFGGGGLMNTEAFF
TRBJ2-2 | TRBV5-3 | . | CARSGTGGSGTGELFF
TRBJ1-1 | TRBV30 | . | CAWRKSGQANTEAFF
TRBJ2-5 | TRBV10-2 | once | CASSENFGETQYF
TRBJ2-1 | TRBV6-4 | once | CASSAGTSGRAREQFF
TRBJ2-3 | TRBV6-5 | . | CASSYGAGGYTDTQYF
TRBJ1-2 | TRBV4-1 | . | CASSQDTGGESRANYGYTF
TRBJ2-3 | TRBV7-3 | . | CASSSGLAGGQDTQYF
TRBJ2-7 | TRBV19 | . | CASQATPGTRNTYEQYF
TRBJ2-5 | TRBV18 | . | CASSLQRGLQETQYF
TRBJ2-7 | TRBV3-1/TRBV3-2 | . | CASSQGVAQRAYEQYF
TRBJ2-2 | TRBV6-5 | . | CASSYEGRSTGELFF
TRBJ2-2 | TRBV6-2/TRBV6-3 | . | CASSNSGDPTGELFF
TRBJ1-5 | TRBV3-1/TRBV3-2 | . | CASSQGTTGIGDNQPQHF
TRBJ1-2 | TRBV5-1 | few | CASSVSGTGEFVGYTF
TRBJ1-2 | TRBV3-1/TRBV3-2 | few | CASSQDLGISYGYTF
TRBJ1-2 | TRBV28 | . | CASMAGSYGYTF
TRBJ2-3 | TRBV7-3 | . | CASSLTDTQYF
TRBJ1-3 | TRBV7-2 | . | CASSLGQAGNTIYF
TRBJ2-7 | TRBV5-1 | . | CASSPSGEYEQYF
TRBJ2-2 | TRBV30 | . | CAWSGEVNTGELFF
TRBJ2-5 | TRBV5-1 | few | CASSLEAPSGGETQYF